A single sample is the source of the 10 T cell receptor beta chains below, sequenced in a study of Graves' ophthalmopathy and Graves' hyperthyroidism. The sequenced template was RNA, covering the TCR beta CDR3 region. The first-round RT-PCR employed HTBI primers together with the Qiagen OneStep RT-PCR kit. A multiplex PCR was then performed as the second round. TCRdb fed the multiplex PCR reads into MiXCR, producing one record per CDR3 protein. The sample shows more than 300,000 distinct CDR3 sequences, 15% to 17% of them seen only once. The sequencing sample was made of peripheral blood. The receptors were gathered from a woman younger than 30 with stable Graves' hyperthyroidism.

This clonotype was seen many times. The rearrangement joins TRBV7-2 to TRBJ1-1, with D tentatively TRBD1 (6 bases). With 4 bases removed from V and 7 bases from J, the gap between germline ends came to 10 bases. There are 12 residues in the CDR3. Germline loops: CDR1 SGHTA, CDR2 FQGNSA. CDR3 DNA: TGTGCCAGCAGCTCACGGACAGATGAAGCTTTCTTT. Amino acid sequence: CASSSRTDEAFF.

Comments on this clonotype: This may come from a read error, since a much larger clone is one base off. The chain has TRBV5-1 and TRBJ1-1; D unclear. Germline-derived CDR1 and CDR2 are SGHRS and YFSETQ. This CDR3 region has 12 residues. Trimming removed 1 base at V and 3 bases at J, with 4 bases between. CDR3 residues: CASSLSDTEAFF. The CDR3 DNA reads as TGCGCCAGCAGCTTGTCCGACACTGAAGCTTTCTTT.

This rearrangement joins TRBV25-1 to TRBJ2-7; D could derive from TRBD1 or TRBD2 (6 bases each). The germline V gene has CDR1 MGHDK and CDR2 SYGVNS. The CDR3 is 15 amino acids. Trimming shortened V by 4 bases and J by 3 bases, and 16 bases separated the two germline ends. The CDR3 nucleotides read TGTGCCAGCAGTGGGGTCTGGGGGGCGGGCTACGAGCAGTACTTC. Its protein product is CASSGVWGAGYEQYF.

Many counts were recorded for this clonotype. The rearrangement joins TRBV6-5 to TRBJ2-5; D is ambiguous. The CDR3 totals 12 residues. Germline V CDR1 and CDR2: MNHEY, SVGAGI. Trimming pared 9 bases from V and 5 bases from J, leaving 13 bases between. This CDR3 is CASLADRETQYF. CDR3 DNA: TGTGCCAGTTTAGCCGACCGCGAGACCCAGTACTTC.

Concerning this clonotype: A much bigger clone sits one base away, suggesting this may be a read error. The rearrangement joins TRBV28 to TRBJ1-5, with D possibly being TRBD1 (6 bases). CDR1 and CDR2 (germline): MDHEN, SYDVKM. V shed 3 bases and J shed 14 bases, with 23 bases lying between them. This CDR3 is built from 15 residues. The CDR3 bases are TGTGCCAGCAGTTTGTCTTCGTCTGGGGGGGCGGTAAAGCATTTT. It encodes CASSLSSSGGAVKHF.

In this sample, this clonotype turned up many times. The J gene is TRBJ1-3, the V gene TRBV6-1, with TRBD1 matching 8 bases. CDR3 length: 15 amino acids. CDR1 is MNHNS and CDR2 is SASEGT in the germline V gene. With 4 bases clipped from V and 3 bases from J, the junction kept 5 bases outside the gene matches. The CDR3 sequence is CASSGPGGLGNTIYF. Written as DNA, the CDR3 is TGTGCCAGCAGTGGACCAGGGGGCCTTGGAAACACCATATATTTT.

This clonotype was counted only a few times. One end of the junction does not line up with germline, which may come from a read error. The chain links TRBV7-2 to TRBJ2-5; D might be TRBD2 (5 bases). Germline values: CDR1 SGHTA, CDR2 FQGNSA. CDR3 size: 16 residues. CDR3 loop: CASSLARARSQETQYF. The CDR3 nucleotides are TGTGCCAGCAGCCTAGCACGAGCCAGATCACAAGAGACCCAGTACTTC.

In this sample, this clonotype turned up many times. The chain combines TRBV15 with TRBJ1-5; 7 nucleotides line up with TRBD1. In germline, CDR1 is LNHNV, CDR2 YYDKDF (reference sequence). The CDR3 runs 15 residues. J lost 5 bases, V lost 3 bases, and 7 bases had no gene match. The CDR3 is CATSRSSGGYQPQHF. In DNA form, the CDR3 reads TGTGCCACCAGCAGGAGTTCAGGGGGGTATCAGCCCCAGCATTTT.

Many counts were recorded for this clonotype. The rearrangement uses TRBV5-4 and TRBJ1-1; D unclear. This CDR3 has 14 residues. Trimming stripped 0 bases from V and 2 bases from J, with 8 bases between. Germline V CDR1 and CDR2: SGHNT, YYREEE (reference sequence). CDR3 in DNA: TGTGCCAGCAGCTTGGAAAGGGTCAACACTGAAGCTTTCTTT. Its protein product is CASSLERVNTEAFF.

The chain carries TRBV19 and TRBJ2-2, with a weak D call TRBD2 (6 bases). There are 14 residues in the CDR3. V was shortened by 9 bases and J by 3 bases, with 14 bases between the two germline ends. Per the germline V gene, CDR1 is LNHDA and CDR2 is SQIVND (reference sequence). The CDR3 loop is CASHGTPDTGELFF. For the CDR3, the DNA is TGTGCCAGCCACGGGACTCCTGACACCGGGGAGCTGTTTTTT.